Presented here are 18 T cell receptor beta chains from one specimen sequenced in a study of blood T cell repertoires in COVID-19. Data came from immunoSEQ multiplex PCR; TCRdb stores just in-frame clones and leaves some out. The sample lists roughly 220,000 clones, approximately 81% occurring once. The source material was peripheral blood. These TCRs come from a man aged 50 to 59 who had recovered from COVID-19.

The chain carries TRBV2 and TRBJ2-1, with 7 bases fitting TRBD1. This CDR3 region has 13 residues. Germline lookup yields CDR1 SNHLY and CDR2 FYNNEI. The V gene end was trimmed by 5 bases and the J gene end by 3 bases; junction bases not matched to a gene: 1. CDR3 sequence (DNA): TGTGCCAGCAGTTGGGACAGCTACAATGAGCAGTTCTTC. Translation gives CASSWDSYNEQFF.

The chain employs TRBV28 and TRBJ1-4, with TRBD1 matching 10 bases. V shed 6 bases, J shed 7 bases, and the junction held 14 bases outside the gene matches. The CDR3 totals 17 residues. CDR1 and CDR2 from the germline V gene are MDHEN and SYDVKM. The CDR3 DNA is TGTGCCAGCAGCCCGGGACAGGGGAATATTCGGGGTGAAAAACTGTTTTTT. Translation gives CASSPGQGNIRGEKLFF.

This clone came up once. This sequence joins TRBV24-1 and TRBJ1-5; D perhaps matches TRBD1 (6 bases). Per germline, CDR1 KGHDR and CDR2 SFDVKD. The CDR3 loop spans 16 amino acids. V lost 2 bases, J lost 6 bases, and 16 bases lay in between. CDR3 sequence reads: CATSDYYRDEGQPQHF. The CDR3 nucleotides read TGTGCCACCAGTGATTACTACAGGGATGAGGGTCAGCCCCAGCATTTT.

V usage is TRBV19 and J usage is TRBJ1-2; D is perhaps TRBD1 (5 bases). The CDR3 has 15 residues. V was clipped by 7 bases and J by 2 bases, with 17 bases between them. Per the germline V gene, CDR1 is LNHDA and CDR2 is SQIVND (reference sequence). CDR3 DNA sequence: TGTGCCAGTACCCCCTTCTCCAGGGCGAACTATGGCTACACCTTC. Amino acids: CASTPFSRANYGYTF.

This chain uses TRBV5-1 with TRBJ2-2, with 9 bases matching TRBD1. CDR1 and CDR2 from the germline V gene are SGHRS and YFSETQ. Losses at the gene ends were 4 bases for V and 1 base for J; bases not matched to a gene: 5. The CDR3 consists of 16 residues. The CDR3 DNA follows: TGCGCCAGCAGCCCACCGGGACAGGGGAACACCGGGGAGCTGTTTTTT. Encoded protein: CASSPPGQGNTGELFF.

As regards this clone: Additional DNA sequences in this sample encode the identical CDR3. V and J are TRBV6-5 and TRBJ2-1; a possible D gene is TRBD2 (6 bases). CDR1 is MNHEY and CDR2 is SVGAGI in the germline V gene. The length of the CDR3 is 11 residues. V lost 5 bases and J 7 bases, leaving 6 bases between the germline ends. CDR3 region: CASSRGNEQFF. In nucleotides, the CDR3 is TGTGCCAGCAGTCGGGGGAATGAGCAGTTCTTC.

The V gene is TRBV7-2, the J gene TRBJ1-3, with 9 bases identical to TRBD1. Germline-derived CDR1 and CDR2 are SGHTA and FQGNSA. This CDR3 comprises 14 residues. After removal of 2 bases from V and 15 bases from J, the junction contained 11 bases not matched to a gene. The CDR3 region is CASSLNPGQGLQYF. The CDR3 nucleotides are TGTGCCAGCAGCTTAAACCCGGGACAGGGACTTCAATATTTT.

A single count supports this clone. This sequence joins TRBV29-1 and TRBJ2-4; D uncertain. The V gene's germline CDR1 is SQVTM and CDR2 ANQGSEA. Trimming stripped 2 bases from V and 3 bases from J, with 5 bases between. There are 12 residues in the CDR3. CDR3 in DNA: TGCAGCGTTGAATATAGCAAAAACATTCAGTACTTC. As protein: CSVEYSKNIQYF.

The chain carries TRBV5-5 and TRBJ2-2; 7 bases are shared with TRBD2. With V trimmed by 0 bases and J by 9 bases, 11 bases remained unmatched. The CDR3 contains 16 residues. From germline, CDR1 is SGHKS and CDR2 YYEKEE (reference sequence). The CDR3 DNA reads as TGTGCCAGCAGCTTGGCGATTAGGCGGGAGTACTGGGAGCTGTTTTTT. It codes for CASSLAIRREYWELFF. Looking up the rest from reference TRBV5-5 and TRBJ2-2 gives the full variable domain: DAGVTQSPTHLIKTRGQQVTLRCSPISGHKSVSWYQQVLGQGPQFIFQYYEKEERGRGNFPDRFSARQFPNYSSELNVNALLLGDSALYLCASSLAIRREYWELFFGEGSRLTVL.

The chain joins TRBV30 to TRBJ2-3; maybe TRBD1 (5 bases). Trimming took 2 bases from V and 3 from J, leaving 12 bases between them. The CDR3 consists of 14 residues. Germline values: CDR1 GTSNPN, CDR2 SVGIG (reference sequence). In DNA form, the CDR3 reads TGTGCCTGGAGTCGAGGTTCAGGGACAGATACGCAGTATTTT. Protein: CAWSRGSGTDTQYF.

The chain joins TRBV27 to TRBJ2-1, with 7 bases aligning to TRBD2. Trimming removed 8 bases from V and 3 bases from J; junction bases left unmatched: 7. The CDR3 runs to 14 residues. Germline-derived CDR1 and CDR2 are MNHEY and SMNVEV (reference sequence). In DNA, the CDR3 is TGTGCCAGCGGGTCGGGAGGCCTCTACAATGAGCAGTTCTTC. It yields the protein CASGSGGLYNEQFF.

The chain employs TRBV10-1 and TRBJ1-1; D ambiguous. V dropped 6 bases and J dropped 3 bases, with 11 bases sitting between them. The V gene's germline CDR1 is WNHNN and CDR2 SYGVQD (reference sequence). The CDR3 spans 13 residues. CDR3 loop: CASRDSVDTEAFF. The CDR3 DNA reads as TGCGCCAGCAGAGATAGTGTGGACACTGAAGCTTTCTTT.

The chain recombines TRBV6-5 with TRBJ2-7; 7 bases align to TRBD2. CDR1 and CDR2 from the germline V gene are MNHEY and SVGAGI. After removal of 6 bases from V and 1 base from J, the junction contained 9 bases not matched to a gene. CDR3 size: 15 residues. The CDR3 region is CASSLSLAESYEQYF. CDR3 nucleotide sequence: TGTGCCAGCAGCCTGAGCCTAGCGGAATCCTACGAGCAGTACTTC.

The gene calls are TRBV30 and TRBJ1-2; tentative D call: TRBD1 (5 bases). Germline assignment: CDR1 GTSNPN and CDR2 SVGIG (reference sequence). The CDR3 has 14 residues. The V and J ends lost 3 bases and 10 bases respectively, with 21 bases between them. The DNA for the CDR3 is TGTGCCTGGAGCGAGGAGAGGCAGGGTCCTACCTACACCTTC. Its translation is CAWSEERQGPTYTF.

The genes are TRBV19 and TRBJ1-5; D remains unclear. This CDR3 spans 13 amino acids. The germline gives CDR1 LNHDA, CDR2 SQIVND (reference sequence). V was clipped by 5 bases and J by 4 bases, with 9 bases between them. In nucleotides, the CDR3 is TGTGCCAGTAGTTGGTCCGGTAATCAGCCCCAGCATTTT. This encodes CASSWSGNQPQHF.

The CDR3 here is CASSLVDRGGGYTF. CDR3 in DNA: TGTGCCAGCAGTTTAGTAGACAGGGGGGGTGGCTACACCTTC. The V call is TRBV28, the J call TRBJ1-2; 9 bases line up with TRBD1. V shed 2 bases, J shed 7 bases, and the junction held 5 bases outside the gene matches. The germline CDR1 and CDR2 sequences are MDHEN and SYDVKM. The CDR3 covers 14 residues.

This CDR3 is CASSKEEGRGSYNEQFF. Here the CDR3 DNA reads TGTGCCAGCAGCAAAGAGGAGGGCAGGGGGTCCTACAATGAGCAGTTCTTC. The rearrangement joins TRBV21-1 to TRBJ2-1; the D call TRBD1 from the table was never checked on the DNA. TRBV21-1 corresponds to a pseudogene. This CDR3 is built from 17 residues.

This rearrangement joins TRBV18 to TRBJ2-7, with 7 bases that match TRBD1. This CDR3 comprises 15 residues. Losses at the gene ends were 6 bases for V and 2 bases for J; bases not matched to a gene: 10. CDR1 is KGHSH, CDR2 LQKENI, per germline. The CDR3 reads CASSQRQGSPYEQYF. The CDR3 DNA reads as TGTGCCAGCTCGCAACGACAGGGAAGTCCCTACGAGCAGTACTTC.